These 32 T cell receptor beta chains were sequenced from one sample in a study of CXCR3-negative and CXCR3-positive naive CD8 T cells. Each TRB cDNA library was prepared by 5' RACE (with UMI labels). TCRdb re-called the 5' RACE reads and catalogs CDR3 proteins one per entry, DNA excluded. In total, the table holds 75,000 to 100,000 distinct CDR3 sequences. The sample was naive CXCR3- CD8+ T cells from blood. Regarding subset: CD45RO-CCR7+CD27+CD95- naive CD8+ T cells lacking CXCR3 (TNR3-). The receptors were sampled from a human donor in good health. Some clones in this sample may be carry-over from other donors' samples.

The CDR3 region is CASKLRGQPYEQYF. The V call is TRBV13, the J call TRBJ2-7; TCRdb outputs TRBD1, but without DNA this stays unchecked. The CDR3 runs 14 residues. Germline CDR1 PRHDT, CDR2 FYEKMQ (reference sequence).

This sequence joins TRBV7-9 and TRBJ2-3; there is no DNA to check the TCRdb D call of TRBD2. The CDR3 is 16 residues long. The germline V gene has CDR1 SEHNR and CDR2 FQNEAQ (reference sequence). The CDR3: CASSFPLGGATDTQYF.

The rearrangement joins TRBV21-1 to TRBJ1-5; TCRdb calls TRBD1, which cannot be checked without DNA. TRBV21-1 is a listed pseudogene. This CDR3 is built from 17 residues. The CDR3 protein is CASSKEEDRGLNQPQHF.

The chain combines TRBV19 with TRBJ1-3. Germline-derived CDR1 and CDR2 are LNHDA and SQIVND (reference sequence). There are 13 residues in the CDR3. CDR3 loop: CASLEFSGNTIYF.

The V and J genes are TRBV7-6 and TRBJ2-7; as DNA is missing, the TRBD1 call by TCRdb cannot be tested. This CDR3 contains 15 residues. CDR1 is SGHVS, CDR2 FNYEAQ, per germline. The CDR3 sequence is CASSLSPQKNHEQYF.

This sequence joins TRBV5-6 and TRBJ2-2. The germline V gene encodes CDR1 SGHDT and CDR2 YYEEEE. The CDR3 runs to 15 residues. CDR3 loop: CASSPGGGSTGELFF. The full variable domain, with the rest looked up from reference TRBV5-6 and TRBJ2-2, is DAGVTQSPTHLIKTRGQQVTLRCSPKSGHDTVSWYQQALGQGPQFIFQYYEEEERQRGNFPDRFSGHQFPNYSSELNVNALLLGDSALYLCASSPGGGSTGELFFGEGSRLTVL.

The chain uses TRBV14 and TRBJ2-1; without DNA, the TCRdb call of TRBD2 cannot be checked. This CDR3 contains 16 residues. Germline V gives CDR1 SGHDN, CDR2 FVKESK. CDR3 region: CASSQEPGLEYDEQFF.

The chain is built from TRBV7-8 and TRBJ2-3; the D call of TRBD1 rests on TCRdb alone, since no DNA is present to check it. The CDR3 totals 19 residues. The germline CDR1 and CDR2 sequences are SGHVS and FQNEAQ. The CDR3 sequence: CASSPRATLRQGLLDTQYF.

Here the CDR3 reads CASSLGDNSYEQYF. This sequence joins TRBV5-1 and TRBJ2-7. Germline-derived CDR1 and CDR2 are SGHRS and YFSETQ. This CDR3 contains 14 residues. Together with reference TRBV5-1 and TRBJ2-7, the CDR3 gives the full variable domain: KAGVTQTPRYLIKTRGQQVTLSCSPISGHRSVSWYQQTPGQGLQFLFEYFSETQRNKGNFPGRFSGRQFSNSRSEMNVSTLELGDSALYLCASSLGDNSYEQYFGPGTRLTVT.

The rearrangement joins TRBV6-4 to TRBJ2-1; TCRdb's assignment of TRBD1 cannot be checked, as there is no DNA. From germline, CDR1 is MRHNA and CDR2 SNTAGT. CDR3 length equals 16 residues. The CDR3 sequence is CASSDSIWTPYNEQFF.

The genes are TRBV19 and TRBJ2-3; checking the TCRdb D call of TRBD1 is not possible without DNA. The CDR3 contains 13 residues. The germline V gene encodes CDR1 LNHDA and CDR2 SQIVND (reference sequence). CDR3 sequence: CALSDPVTDTQYF.

The V and J genes are TRBV6-5 and TRBJ2-1; TCRdb's assignment of TRBD1 cannot be checked, as there is no DNA. Germline V lookup: CDR1 MNHEY, CDR2 SVGAGI. The CDR3 totals 15 residues. CDR3 in amino acids: CASSDGTGLPNEQFF.

This chain connects TRBV28 to TRBJ1-5; checking the TCRdb D call of TRBD1 is not possible without DNA. Germline V gives CDR1 MDHEN, CDR2 SYDVKM. The CDR3 consists of 16 residues. The CDR3 sequence is CASSLLITGGGQPQHF.

The chain employs TRBV5-1 and TRBJ2-7; TCRdb picks TRBD1, but there is no DNA to check that call. The germline gives CDR1 SGHRS, CDR2 YFSETQ. The CDR3 runs to 14 residues. The CDR3 loop reads CASSLVGTAYEQYF.

The chain links TRBV5-6 to TRBJ1-6. The CDR3 contains 16 residues. Germline CDR1 is SGHDT and CDR2 is YYEEEE. CDR3 amino acids: CASSLIRSNSNSPLHF.

The chain employs TRBV11-2 and TRBJ2-5. Germline V gives CDR1 SGHAT, CDR2 FQNNGV. The CDR3 totals 14 residues. The CDR3 reads CASSSMASQETQYF.

This sequence joins TRBV7-3 and TRBJ2-5; as DNA is missing, the TRBD1 call by TCRdb cannot be tested. From germline, CDR1 is SGHTA and CDR2 FQGTGA. The CDR3 sequence is 16 residues long. The CDR3 protein is CASSLTPGMGQETQYF. The complete variable domain, with remaining parts taken from reference TRBV7-3 and TRBJ2-5, reads GAGVSQTPSNKVTEKGKYVELRCDPISGHTALYWYRQSLGQGPEFLIYFQGTGAADDSGLPNDRFFAVRPEGSVSTLKIQRTERGDSAVYLCASSLTPGMGQETQYFGPGTRLLVL.

The chain joins TRBV29-1 to TRBJ1-1. The germline gives CDR1 SQVTM, CDR2 ANQGSEA. This CDR3 is 12 amino acids long. The CDR3 spells CSVEGWENGAFF.

This sequence joins TRBV7-2 and TRBJ2-5. The CDR3 length is 12 residues. Per the germline V gene, CDR1 is SGHTA and CDR2 is FQGNSA. The CDR3 spells CASREYQETQYF.

The rearrangement links TRBV20-1 to TRBJ2-7; TCRdb reports TRBD1, a call that lacks DNA to check it against. CDR1 is DFQATT, CDR2 SNEGSKA, per germline (reference sequence). This CDR3 comprises 15 residues. The CDR3 sequence: CSASPGTGDSYEQYF.

This sequence joins TRBV5-1 and TRBJ2-1; the D gene TCRdb calls, TRBD2, cannot be checked with no DNA. The V gene's germline CDR1 is SGHRS and CDR2 YFSETQ. This CDR3 has 15 residues. The CDR3 is CASSPAGSSYNEQFF.

The rearrangement joins TRBV29-1 to TRBJ1-4. The CDR3 loop spans 14 amino acids. Germline V gene data show CDR1 as SQVTM and CDR2 as ANQGSEA. The CDR3 protein is CSVRSMSANEKLFF.

The chain employs TRBV7-9 and TRBJ1-1; TCRdb indicates TRBD1, and absent DNA this call remains unverified. The CDR3 sequence is 14 residues long. Germline V gene lookup returns CDR1 SEHNR and CDR2 FQNEAQ (reference sequence). The CDR3 here is CASSPQGMNTEAFF.

This chain joins TRBV28 and TRBJ2-1; TCRdb proposes TRBD2, but this gene call is untestable without DNA. Germline V gene sequence: CDR1 MDHEN, CDR2 SYDVKM. CDR3 length: 18 amino acids. CDR3 sequence reads: CASSLLASGASSYNEQFF. The full variable domain, rest sourced from reference TRBV28 and TRBJ2-1, is DVKVTQSSRYLVKRTGEKVFLECVQDMDHENMFWYRQDPGLGLRLIYFSYDVKMKEKGDIPEGYSVSREKKERFSLILESASTNQTSMYLCASSLLASGASSYNEQFFGPGTRLTVL.

The chain carries TRBV10-3 and TRBJ2-7. The CDR3 is made up of 13 amino acids. CDR1 is ENHRY and CDR2 is SYGVKD in the germline V gene. The CDR3 loop is CAIGSADTYEQYF.

This chain uses TRBV18 with TRBJ2-7; the D call from TCRdb, TRBD1, cannot be confirmed without DNA. The CDR3 spans 15 residues. The germline CDR1 and CDR2 sequences are KGHSH and LQKENI. CDR3: CASSPTGTGGYEQYF.

The V gene is TRBV3-1, the J gene TRBJ1-2. This CDR3 has 16 amino acids. Germline V gives CDR1 LGHDT, CDR2 YNNKEL (reference sequence). The CDR3 region is CASSQGLPGAFYGYTF.

V usage is TRBV5-1 and J usage is TRBJ1-2. This CDR3 spans 15 amino acids. The V gene's germline CDR1 is SGHRS and CDR2 YFSETQ. Here the CDR3 reads CASSLGDSQVDGYTF.

The gene calls are TRBV2 and TRBJ2-7; the TRBD1 assignment by TCRdb is unverifiable without DNA. Germline V gives CDR1 SNHLY, CDR2 FYNNEI. CDR3 length: 13 amino acids. CDR3 protein: CAGRQGPFEEQYF.

The chain uses TRBV12-3 or TRBV12-4 and TRBJ2-2. The CDR3 covers 12 residues. This CDR3 reads CASSVYDGELFF.

V is TRBV3-2 and J is TRBJ2-7; TCRdb designates TRBD1, a call that cannot be tested without DNA. TRBV3-2 is noted as a pseudogene. The length of the CDR3 is 16 residues. CDR3 protein: CASSQESPDRAYEQYF.

This chain joins TRBV5-1 and TRBJ2-1. In germline, CDR1 is SGHRS, CDR2 YFSETQ. The CDR3 extends over 11 amino acids. The CDR3 sequence: CASSLNNEQFF. Looking up the rest from reference TRBV5-1 and TRBJ2-1 gives the full variable domain: KAGVTQTPRYLIKTRGQQVTLSCSPISGHRSVSWYQQTPGQGLQFLFEYFSETQRNKGNFPGRFSGRQFSNSRSEMNVSTLELGDSALYLCASSLNNEQFFGPGTRLTVL.